The entry below gives a single TCR beta chain sequence along with its context. The data were produced by immunoSEQ multiplex PCR, yet TCRdb's version contains in-frame clones alone and is incomplete. The sample includes 160,000 or so clones, around 84% seen only once; the top ten take under 6.5%. This sample was included in a study of blood T cell repertoires in COVID-19. The source of this sequence is a woman aged 45 to 65 with COVID-19, enrolled during active disease. Sequences were obtained from peripheral blood.

CDR3 in amino acids: CASSLDASGSSYNEQFF. The CDR3 DNA sequence: TGTGCCAGCAGCTTAGATGCTAGCGGGAGCTCCTACAATGAGCAGTTCTTC. The chain recombines TRBV11-3 with TRBJ2-1; the match to TRBD2 covers 10 bases. Germline CDR1 reads SGHNT; CDR2 reads YENEEA. This CDR3 contains 17 residues. Trimming at V came to 0 bases and at J to 0 bases, leaving 2 bases not matched to a gene. Using reference TRBV11-3 and TRBJ2-1 for the parts outside the CDR3, the full variable domain is EAGVVQSPRYKIIEKKQPVAFWCNPISGHNTLYWYLQNLGQGPELLIRYENEEAVDDSQLPKDRFSAERLKGVDSTLKIQPAELGDSAVYLCASSLDASGSSYNEQFFGPGTRLTVL.